The 14 T cell receptor beta chains below all came from one sample that was sequenced in a study of neurological immune-mediated disorders. TCRdb used MiXCR to reprocess the 5' RACE reads, holding one entry per CDR3 protein. The sample holds around 29,000 distinct CDR3 sequences, over 10% seen once. Specimen: PBMCs. These receptors were obtained from a woman aged 55-75 years in good health.

In its sample, this clonotype was seen many times. The chain recombines TRBV5-1 with TRBJ2-2; 10 bases line up with TRBD2. Germline loops: CDR1 SGHRS, CDR2 YFSETQ. Losses at the gene ends were 4 bases for V and 6 bases for J; bases not matched to a gene: 12. The CDR3 extends over 17 amino acids. The CDR3 sequence: CASSVGNSGGAAGELFF. CDR3 sequence (DNA): TGCGCCAGCAGCGTAGGCAACAGCGGGGGGGCCGCCGGGGAGCTGTTTTTT.

Regarding this clonotype: A junction boundary mismatches the germline segment, possibly from a read error. The V call is TRBV18, the J call TRBJ2-3; D is ambiguous. The CDR3 runs 12 residues. In germline, CDR1 is KGHSH, CDR2 LQKENI. CDR3 protein: CTSSPTGDTQYF. The DNA for the CDR3 is TGTACCAGCTCACCAACCGGAGATACGCAGTATTTT.

This clonotype showed up just once. The DNA is left out, because the CDR3 cannot be placed on it with certainty; the CDR3 is given as TCRdb lists it. This chain connects TRBV5-1 to TRBJ2-1. Termini included, the CDR3 measures 19 amino acids. Germline V gene lookup returns CDR1 SGHRS and CDR2 YFSETQ. The CDR3 here is CASSFYICSALGSYNEQFF.

This clonotype was recorded many times. This rearrangement joins TRBV24-1 to TRBJ2-1; 15 nucleotides align to TRBD2. The CDR3 has 16 residues. The trim removed 5 bases at V and 5 bases at J, leaving 3 bases unmatched. Germline V gives CDR1 KGHDR, CDR2 SFDVKD. CDR3 in DNA: TGTGCCACCAGTGGGACTAGCGGGAGGGCCAACAATGAGCAGTTCTTC. Protein product: CATSGTSGRANNEQFF.

This clonotype was seen many times. V gene TRBV25-1 combines with J gene TRBJ1-1; D is unresolved. This CDR3 has 14 amino acids. V was cut by 0 bases and J by 4 bases, with 9 bases left in between. Germline CDR1 reads MGHDK; CDR2 reads SYGVNS. In nucleotides, the CDR3 is TGTGCCAGCAGTGAATATCAGGAGGGCACTGAAGCTTTCTTT. Residues: CASSEYQEGTEAFF.

This clonotype showed up many times. The rearrangement uses TRBV12-3 or TRBV12-4 and TRBJ1-2; perhaps TRBD1 as D (5 bases). Deletions cut 1 base from V and 2 bases from J, with 17 bases between. This CDR3 has 17 residues. CDR3 bases: TGTGCCAGCAGTTTAGGGGGACGGGGTACGCTCAACTATGGCTACACCTTC. Its protein product is CASSLGGRGTLNYGYTF.

In regard to this clonotype: This is likely a read error, given that the CDR3 carries no conserved phenylalanine or tryptophan at its end. The chain is built from TRBV5-1 and TRBJ2-5, with 9 positions matching TRBD2. Germline V lookup: CDR1 SGHRS, CDR2 YFSETQ. The CDR3 extends over 15 amino acids. CDR3 amino acids: CSSSLSGGMRETQYL. The CDR3 nucleotides read TGCTCCAGCAGTCTTAGCGGGGGAATGAGAGAGACCCAGTACCTC.

For this clonotype: At one of its ends the junction is not consistent with the germline gene, which may arise from a read error. V usage is TRBV12-3 or TRBV12-4 and J usage is TRBJ1-1, with D perhaps matching TRBD1 (6 bases). The CDR3 extends over 14 amino acids. The CDR3 reads CASSLIGGNTDAFF. CDR3 nucleotides: TGTGCCAGCAGTTTAATAGGGGGTAACACTGACGCTTTCTTT.

This clonotype was recorded only once. The CDR3 DNA follows: TGTGCCAGCAGTTTGGGGGGGCCGGGACAGAAGTCCGCGCAGTTCTTC. This sequence encodes CASSLGGPGQKSAQFF. The rearrangement uses TRBV6-5 and TRBJ2-1; tentatively, D is TRBD1 or TRBD2 (7 bases each). The CDR3 totals 16 residues. From germline, CDR1 is MNHEY and CDR2 SVGAGI. V gave up 4 bases and J gave up 12 bases, with 25 bases separating them.

This clonotype was detected ten times or more. The CDR3, as DNA: TGTGCCAGCTCACCCGGGACTAGCGGGGGAGATACGCAGTATTTT. This codes for CASSPGTSGGDTQYF. The rearrangement uses TRBV18 and TRBJ2-3; 14 nucleotides align to TRBD2. The CDR3 consists of 15 residues. Losses at the gene ends were 3 bases for V and 5 bases for J; bases not matched to a gene: 1. Germline V gene sequence: CDR1 KGHSH, CDR2 LQKENI.

The table lists this clonotype with many counts. The chain is built from TRBV10-3 and TRBJ2-2; maybe TRBD1 (6 bases). Germline values: CDR1 ENHRY, CDR2 SYGVKD. The V end lost 11 bases, the J end lost 7 bases, and 23 bases lay between the germline ends. The CDR3 extends over 15 amino acids. CDR3 DNA: TGTGCCGCCGAAGGGGGATCGGGGCAAGACGGGGAGCTGTTTTTT. Translating gives CAAEGGSGQDGELFF.

The V call is TRBV18, the J call TRBJ1-3; D gene unclear. There are 16 residues in the CDR3. V dropped 1 base and J dropped 0 bases, with 10 bases sitting between them. In germline, CDR1 is KGHSH, CDR2 LQKENI. Written as DNA, the CDR3 is TGTGCCAGCTCACCACTACAGCAACCCTCTGGAAACACCATATATTTT. This translates into CASSPLQQPSGNTIYF.

In the case of this clonotype: A much bigger clone sits one base away, suggesting this may be a read error. The rearrangement joins TRBV5-1 to TRBJ2-5; TRBD1 might be the D (5 bases). The germline gives CDR1 SGHRS, CDR2 YFSETQ. The CDR3 is made up of 16 amino acids. Trimming took 2 bases from V and 3 from J, leaving 17 bases between them. This chain's CDR3 is CASSFAPPLGEETQYF. In nucleotides, the CDR3 is TGCGCCAGCAGCTTTGCCCCACCTTTAGGGGAAGAGACCCAGTACTTC.

At least ten counts were recorded for this clonotype. This chain connects TRBV5-1 to TRBJ2-2, with D possibly being TRBD2 (6 bases). CDR1 is SGHRS and CDR2 is YFSETQ in the germline V gene. Trimming pared 3 bases from V and 7 bases from J, leaving 10 bases between. The CDR3 loop spans 13 amino acids. In nucleotides, the CDR3 is TGCGCCAGCAGCTACTCGCGGGGCGGGGAGCTGTTTTTT. Its protein product is CASSYSRGGELFF.